This T cell receptor (beta chain) was obtained from a study of technical replicates of blood from several donors. Trimming cost V 6 bases and J 6 bases; bases outside gene matches: 13. Germline values: CDR1 ENHRY, CDR2 SYGVKD. The CDR3 consists of 16 residues. Some clones are missing from TCRdb's copy, which holds only in-frame ones; the method was immunoSEQ multiplex PCR. The data show approximately 92,000 clones, with roughly 96% seen just once and about 0.21% held by the top ten. This sequence originates from a human donor in good health. This chain connects TRBV10-3 to TRBJ1-4; 7 bases map to TRBD1. The sequencing sample was made of T cells isolated from PBMCs. The CDR3 here is CAISNKATGLDEKLFF. In DNA, the CDR3 is TGTGCCATCAGCAACAAAGCGACAGGGTTAGATGAAAAACTGTTTTTT.